These T cell receptor beta chains were read from a single sample in a study of CD8+CD57+ T cells in acquired aplastic anemia. One entry per CDR3 protein results from TCRdb running MiXCR on the reads. The table lists 150,000 to 200,000 distinct CDR3 sequences, approximately 44% of them singletons. Sample: sorted CD4+, CD8+, or CD8+CD57+ T cells (not recorded which) from PBMCs. These receptors all come from a human donor in good health. Both conserved end residues are part of each CDR3. A D gene is named only where the DNA matches it firmly. Part of the rows lack a size; the others show once, few, many or a class for expanded clones.

V gene	D gene	clone size	J gene	CDR3 protein	CDR3 DNA
TRBV7-2	TRBD1	.	TRBJ1-6	CASSAGQGNSLLHF	TGTGCCAGCAGCGCAGGACAGGGAAACTCACTCCTCCACTTT
TRBV14	TRBD1	many	TRBJ1-2	CASSREQGFGGYTF	TGTGCCAGCAGCCGCGAACAGGGGTTTGGGGGCTACACCTTC
TRBV7-4	.	.	TRBJ1-6	CASTSVASPLHF	TGTGCCAGCACCTCAGTCGCCTCACCCCTCCACTTT
TRBV10-3	.	few	TRBJ1-5	CAISEVEGWSANMNQPQHF	TGTGCCATCAGTGAGGTTGAGGGTTGGAGTGCGAATATGAATCAGCCCCAGCATTTT
TRBV7-8	.	.	TRBJ1-1	CTSSLTRATEAFF	TGTACCAGCAGCTTAACCAGGGCCACCGAAGCTTTCTTT
TRBV18	.	few	TRBJ1-2	CASSPATGGKDGYTF	TGTGCCAGCTCACCCGCGACGGGGGGTAAAGATGGCTACACCTTC
TRBV15	.	.	TRBJ1-2	CATSSPGHLNYGYTF	TGTGCCACCAGCAGTCCGGGACACCTTAACTATGGCTACACCTTC
TRBV25-1	TRBD1	.	TRBJ2-6	CASSGQGVPSGANVLTF	TGTGCCAGCAGTGGGCAGGGGGTACCCTCTGGGGCCAACGTCCTGACTTTC
TRBV9	.	.	TRBJ2-1	CASRLGLEYNEQFF	TGTGCCAGCAGACTCGGACTGGAATACAATGAGCAGTTCTTC
TRBV24-1	.	once	TRBJ2-1	CATSDFGGVNNEQFF	TGTGCCACCAGTGATTTTGGAGGGGTAAACAATGAGCAGTTCTTC
TRBV18	TRBD1	.	TRBJ1-6	CASSGRTGDNSPLHF	TGCGCCAGCTCGGGTAGGACAGGGGATAATTCACCCCTCCACTTT
TRBV5-8	.	many	TRBJ2-5	CASSLARGRETQYF	TGTGCCAGCAGCTTGGCCCGGGGTAGAGAGACCCAGTACTTC
TRBV6-4	TRBD1	.	TRBJ2-7	CASSEAGTVYEQYF	TGTGCCAGCAGTGAAGCCGGGACAGTCTACGAGCAGTACTTC
TRBV7-3	.	many	TRBJ1-1	CASSLAHQNTEAFF	TGTGCCAGCAGCTTAGCACACCAGAACACTGAAGCTTTCTTT
TRBV11-3	TRBD1	many	TRBJ1-5	CANSLDWTGGTAQHF	TGTGCCAACAGCTTAGATTGGACAGGGGGCACAGCCCAGCATTTT
TRBV5-1	TRBD1	.	TRBJ2-2	CASSLEDRAKELFF	TGCGCCAGCAGCTTGGAGGACAGGGCGAAGGAGCTGTTTTTT
TRBV20-1	TRBD2	many	TRBJ2-1	CSAHSTSGVNNEQFF	TGCAGTGCTCACTCGACTAGCGGGGTGAACAATGAGCAGTTCTTC
TRBV20-1	.	.	TRBJ2-5	CSAVRGGETQYF	TGCAGTGCTGTAAGGGGAGGAGAGACCCAGTACTTC
TRBV20-1	TRBD1	.	TRBJ1-6	CSARVSTGGTNSPLHF	TGCAGTGCTAGAGTTTCTACAGGGGGCACGAATTCACCCCTCCACTTT
TRBV7-3	TRBD2	.	TRBJ2-3	CASSYDSGGTDTQYF	TGTGCCAGCAGCTACGATAGCGGGGGGACAGATACGCAGTATTTT
TRBV10-1	.	.	TRBJ2-7	CASSPGTVKREQYF	TGTGCCAGCTCACCTGGGACTGTGAAGAGGGAGCAGTACTTC
TRBV6-1	.	many	TRBJ2-1	CASSLRGPYNEQFF	TGTGCCAGCTCCCTCAGGGGACCCTACAATGAGCAGTTCTTC
TRBV15	TRBD2	few	TRBJ2-7	CATSRQGLASEQYF	TGTGCCACCAGCAGACAAGGACTAGCGAGCGAGCAGTACTTC
TRBV20-1	.	many	TRBJ2-5	CSARGLGAPQYF	TGCAGTGCTAGAGGGCTTGGGGCTCCCCAGTACTTC
TRBV7-9	TRBD2	.	TRBJ2-2	CASSLVSGNTEELFF	TGTGCCAGCAGCTTAGTTAGCGGGAACACCGAGGAGCTGTTTTTT
TRBV5-8	.	many	TRBJ1-5	CASRPGTNSNQPQHF	TGTGCCAGCAGACCCGGAACAAATAGCAATCAGCCCCAGCATTTT
TRBV2	.	.	TRBJ2-7	CASSYRVAYEQYF	TGTGCCAGCAGTTACCGGGTCGCCTACGAGCAGTACTTC
TRBV5-4	TRBD2	many	TRBJ2-3	CASSLGSSSGSGDTQYF	TGTGCCAGCAGCTTGGGGTCGTCTAGCGGGAGTGGAGATACGCAGTATTTT
TRBV7-9	.	many	TRBJ1-1	CASSYSQGGNTEAFF	TGTGCCAGCTCTTATTCACAGGGAGGGAACACTGAAGCTTTCTTT
TRBV7-3	.	many	TRBJ2-1	CASSLLQENEQFF	TGTGCCAGCAGCTTACTCCAGGAAAATGAGCAGTTCTTC
TRBV2	.	.	TRBJ2-7	CASGPSGLFGRQYF	TGTGCCAGCGGGCCCTCGGGACTCTTCGGGAGGCAGTACTTC
TRBV6-2/TRBV6-3	.	once	TRBJ1-2	CASSVGGAAYGYTF	TGTGCCAGCAGTGTCGGCGGGGCAGCCTATGGCTACACCTTC
TRBV7-9	.	.	TRBJ1-1	CASSLNRNTEAFF	TGTGCCAGCAGCTTAAACCGGAACACTGAAGCTTTCTTT
TRBV19	.	many	TRBJ1-2	CASSTGLNYGYTF	TGTGCCAGTAGTACCGGGCTTAACTATGGCTACACCTTC
TRBV10-3	TRBD1	.	TRBJ1-2	CAISGTGRLYGYTF	TGTGCCATCAGTGGGACAGGGAGGCTTTATGGCTACACCTTC
TRBV12-3/TRBV12-4	.	many	TRBJ2-2	CASSFAAGELFF	TGTGCCAGCAGTTTCGCTGCGGGGGAGCTGTTTTTT
TRBV15	.	few	TRBJ1-1	CATSIEEGSRDEAFF	TGTGCCACCAGCATTGAAGAAGGGTCGAGGGATGAAGCTTTCTTT
TRBV10-3	.	.	TRBJ1-1	CAISGIGRTEAFF	TGTGCCATCAGTGGGATAGGGAGGACTGAAGCTTTCTTT
TRBV15	.	few	TRBJ1-2	CATSGVWGYTF	TGTGCCACCAGCGGCGTCTGGGGCTACACCTTC
TRBV7-6	TRBD2	many	TRBJ2-2	CASSLVAGGYNTGELFF	TGTGCCAGCAGCTTGGTAGCGGGGGGGTACAACACCGGGGAGCTGTTTTTT
TRBV6-1	.	many	TRBJ2-6	CASRAVPGGANVLTF	TGTGCCAGCAGGGCGGTTCCGGGGGGGGCCAACGTCCTGACTTTC
TRBV6-1	TRBD1	few	TRBJ1-4	CASREQGARSEKLFF	TGTGCCAGCAGAGAACAGGGGGCTCGTAGTGAAAAACTGTTTTTT
TRBV7-6	TRBD2	.	TRBJ2-7	CASSLIGTSVYEQYF	TGTGCCAGCAGCTTAATCGGGACTAGCGTTTACGAGCAGTACTTC
TRBV2	.	many	TRBJ2-1	CASSGNEQFF	TGTGCCAGCAGTGGAAATGAGCAGTTCTTC
TRBV27	.	many	TRBJ2-7	CASSFPVFDEQYF	TGTGCCAGCAGTTTTCCGGTGTTCGACGAGCAGTACTTC
TRBV5-1	TRBD2	many	TRBJ2-3	CASSLLAGDPTDTQYF	TGCGCCAGCAGCTTATTAGCGGGGGACCCCACAGATACGCAGTATTTT
TRBV15	.	.	TRBJ1-1	CATSSRAGDTEAFF	TGTGCCACCAGCAGCCGAGCAGGGGACACTGAAGCTTTCTTT
TRBV6-5	.	few	TRBJ1-2	CASSYLRGNYGYTF	TGTGCCAGCAGTTATCTGAGAGGTAACTATGGCTACACCTTC
TRBV29-1	TRBD1	.	TRBJ2-1	CSVTDRGKYNEQFF	TGCAGCGTTACCGACAGGGGGAAGTACAATGAGCAGTTCTTC
TRBV18	.	.	TRBJ2-3	CASSPPGIADTKYF	TGTGCCAGCTCACCACCCGGGATCGCAGATACGAAGTATTTT
TRBV29-1	.	many	TRBJ2-7	CSVAAGSLYEQYF	TGCAGCGTTGCTGCAGGGAGCCTTTACGAGCAGTACTTC
TRBV15	.	.	TRBJ2-7	CAASRVGDGSYEQYF	TGTGCCGCCAGCAGAGTGGGGGACGGCTCCTACGAGCAGTACTTC
TRBV11-1	.	.	TRBJ1-2	CASSLVDGRDGYTF	TGTGCCAGCAGCTTAGTCGACGGACGCGATGGCTACACCTTC